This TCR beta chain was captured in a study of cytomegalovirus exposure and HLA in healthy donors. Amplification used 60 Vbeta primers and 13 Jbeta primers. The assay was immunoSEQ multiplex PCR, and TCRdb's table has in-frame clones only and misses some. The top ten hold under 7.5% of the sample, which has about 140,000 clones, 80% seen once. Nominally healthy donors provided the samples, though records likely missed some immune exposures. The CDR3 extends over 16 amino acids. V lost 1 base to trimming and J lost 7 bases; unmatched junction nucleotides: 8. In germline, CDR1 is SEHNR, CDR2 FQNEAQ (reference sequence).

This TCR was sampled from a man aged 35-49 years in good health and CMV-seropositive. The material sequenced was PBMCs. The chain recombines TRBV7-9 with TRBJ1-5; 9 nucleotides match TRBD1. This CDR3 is CASSLEGQGQRQPQHF. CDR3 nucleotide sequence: TGTGCCAGCAGCTTAGAAGGACAGGGGCAGAGACAGCCCCAGCATTTT.